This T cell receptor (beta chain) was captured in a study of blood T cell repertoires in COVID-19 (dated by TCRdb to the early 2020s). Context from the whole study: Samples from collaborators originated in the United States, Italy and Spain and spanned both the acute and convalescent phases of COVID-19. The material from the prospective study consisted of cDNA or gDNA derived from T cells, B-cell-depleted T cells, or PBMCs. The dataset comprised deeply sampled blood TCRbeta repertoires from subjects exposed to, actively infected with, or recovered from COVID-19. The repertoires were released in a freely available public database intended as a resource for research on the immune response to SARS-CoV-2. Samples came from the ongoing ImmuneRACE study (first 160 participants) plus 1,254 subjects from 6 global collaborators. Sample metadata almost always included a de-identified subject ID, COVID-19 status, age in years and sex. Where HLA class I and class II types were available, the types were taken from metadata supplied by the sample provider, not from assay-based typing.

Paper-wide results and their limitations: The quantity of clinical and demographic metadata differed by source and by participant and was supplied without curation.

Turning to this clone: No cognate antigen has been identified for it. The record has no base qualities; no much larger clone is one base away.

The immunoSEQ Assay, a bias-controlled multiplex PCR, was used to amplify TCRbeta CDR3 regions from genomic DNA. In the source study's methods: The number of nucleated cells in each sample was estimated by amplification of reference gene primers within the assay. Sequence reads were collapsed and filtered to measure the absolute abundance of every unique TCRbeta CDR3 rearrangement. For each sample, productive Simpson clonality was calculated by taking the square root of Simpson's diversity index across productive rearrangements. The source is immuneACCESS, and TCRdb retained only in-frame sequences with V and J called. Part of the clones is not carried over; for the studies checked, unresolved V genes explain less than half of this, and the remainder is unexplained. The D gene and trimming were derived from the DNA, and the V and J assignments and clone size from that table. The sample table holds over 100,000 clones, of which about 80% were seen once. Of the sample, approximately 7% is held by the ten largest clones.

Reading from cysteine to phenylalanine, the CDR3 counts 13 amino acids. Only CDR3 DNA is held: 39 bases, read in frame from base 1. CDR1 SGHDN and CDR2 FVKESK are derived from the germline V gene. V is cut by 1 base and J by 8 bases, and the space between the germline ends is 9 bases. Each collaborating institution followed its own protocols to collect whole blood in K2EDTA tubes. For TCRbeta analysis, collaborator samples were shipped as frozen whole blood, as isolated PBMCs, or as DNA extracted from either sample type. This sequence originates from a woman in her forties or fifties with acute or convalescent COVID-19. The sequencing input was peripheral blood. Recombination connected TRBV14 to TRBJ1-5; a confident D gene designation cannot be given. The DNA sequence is TGTGCCAGCAGCCAAGTAACCGGTGAGCCCCAGCATTTT. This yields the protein CASSQVTGEPQHF. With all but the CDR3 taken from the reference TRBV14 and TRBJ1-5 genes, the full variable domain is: EAGVTQFPSHSVIEKGQTVTLRCDPISGHDNLYWYRRVMGKEIKFLLHFVKESKQDESGMPNNRFLAERTGGTYSTLKVQPAELEDSGVYFCASSQVTGEPQHFGDGTRLSIL.